A single sample gave rise to the 19 T cell receptor beta chains below, sequenced in a study of shared clonotypes between healthy human individuals. Only in-frame clones appear in the TCRdb table, and some are missing; sequencing was by immunoSEQ multiplex PCR. Of around 2,000,000 clones listed, over 85% are singletons. In the naive CD8 group, cells lacked CD45RO and were positively selected for CCR7, so terminally differentiated effector memory CD45RA+ cells were left out. The sample consisted of naive CD8+ T cells sorted from blood. The source of these receptors is a man between 18 and 29 years old in good health.

The gene calls are TRBV27 and TRBJ1-6; D is ambiguous. The V and J ends lost 6 bases and 1 base respectively, with 13 bases between them. The germline V gene encodes CDR1 MNHEY and CDR2 SMNVEV (reference sequence). The CDR3 extends over 16 amino acids. The CDR3 bases are TGTGCCAGCAGCCGGATTGGCCCTTCCTATAATTCACCCCTCCACTTT. This translates into CASSRIGPSYNSPLHF.

The rearrangement links TRBV19 to TRBJ2-1; TRBD2 agrees at 10 bases. Looked up from germline, CDR1 is LNHDA and CDR2 is SQIVND (reference sequence). The trim removed 10 bases at V and 4 bases at J, leaving 10 bases unmatched. CDR3 length equals 15 residues. The CDR3 DNA follows: TGTGCCACTAAATCGGGGACTAGCGAGTACAATGAGCAGTTCTTC. It is translated as CATKSGTSEYNEQFF.

The rearrangement links TRBV4-1 to TRBJ1-4; D gene unclear. Trimming pared 5 bases from V and 8 bases from J, leaving 12 bases between. The CDR3 spans 13 residues. Germline CDR1 MGHRA, CDR2 YSYEKL. CDR3 nucleotide sequence: TGCGCCAGCAGCATTTTCAGTGGCGAAAAACTGTTTTTT. Translation: CASSIFSGEKLFF.

This clone was counted a single time. The chain couples TRBV13 to TRBJ2-3; D could derive from TRBD1 or TRBD2 (5 bases each). This CDR3 has 16 amino acids. With 5 bases removed from V and 4 bases from J, the gap between germline ends came to 19 bases. Germline V CDR1 and CDR2: PRHDT, FYEKMQ (reference sequence). CDR3: CASSNGGGRGADTQYF. The DNA of the CDR3 is TGTGCCAGCAGCAATGGGGGTGGGCGAGGAGCAGATACGCAGTATTTT.

In regard to this clone: This CDR3 is also generated by other DNA sequences in the sample. This chain connects TRBV11-2 to TRBJ1-1; D remains unclear. Germline values: CDR1 SGHAT, CDR2 FQNNGV. The V end was cut by 3 bases, the J end by 4 bases, with 9 bases between. The CDR3 runs to 13 residues. The CDR3 loop is CASSLGVGTEAFF. The CDR3 DNA is TGTGCCAGCAGCTTGGGCGTAGGCACTGAAGCTTTCTTT.

The rearrangement links TRBV9 to TRBJ2-5, with 16 bases fitting TRBD2. This CDR3 is built from 19 residues. Looked up from germline, CDR1 is SGDLS and CDR2 is YYNGEE. V lost 4 bases and J lost 5; bases outside the gene matches: 14. The CDR3 DNA is TGTGCCAGCAGCTCGTTGCCCTCCCCGGGACTAGCGGGGGGGGAGACCCAGTACTTC. Protein product: CASSSLPSPGLAGGETQYF.

This clone has only one observation. V and J are TRBV21-1 and TRBJ2-7; the table's TRBD1 call for D was not verified on the DNA. TRBV21-1 is assigned pseudogene status. This CDR3 has 15 amino acids. The CDR3 is CASSTRDRGHDEQYF. CDR3 DNA: TGTGCCAGCAGCACAAGGGACAGGGGACACGACGAGCAGTACTTC.

This clone has just one count. The chain couples TRBV7-9 to TRBJ2-5; TRBD1 is a possible D gene (6 bases). Germline V gene sequence: CDR1 SEHNR, CDR2 FQNEAQ (reference sequence). The CDR3 extends over 14 amino acids. V was pared by 5 bases and J by 1 base, with 11 bases between. CDR3 in DNA: TGTGCCAGCAGCATACAGGGACCCCAAGAGACCCAGTACTTC. Translated: CASSIQGPQETQYF.

The chain joins TRBV13 to TRBJ1-1; perhaps TRBD1 as D (5 bases). The V and J ends lost 3 bases and 1 base respectively, with 9 bases between them. This CDR3 is 14 amino acids long. Germline V CDR1 and CDR2: PRHDT, FYEKMQ (reference sequence). The CDR3 loop is CASSFRDWNTEAFF. The CDR3 nucleotides are TGTGCCAGCAGCTTCCGGGACTGGAACACTGAAGCTTTCTTT.

This chain uses TRBV7-8 with TRBJ2-3; 11 bases agree with TRBD2. The CDR3 consists of 17 residues. V lost 5 bases to trimming and J lost 2 bases; unmatched junction nucleotides: 9. CDR1 is SGHVS and CDR2 is FQNEAQ in the germline V gene. The CDR3 here is CASSPTTSGELTDTQYF. The CDR3 coding sequence is TGTGCCAGCAGCCCTACGACTAGCGGGGAGCTCACAGATACGCAGTATTTT.

The chain combines TRBV15 with TRBJ2-3; 7 bases agree with TRBD1. From germline, CDR1 is LNHNV and CDR2 YYDKDF (reference sequence). V lost 3 bases, J lost 5 bases, and 8 bases stayed unmatched. There are 15 residues in the CDR3. CDR3: CATSSMTGFGDTQYF. CDR3 nucleotides: TGTGCCACCAGCAGTATGACAGGGTTCGGAGATACGCAGTATTTT.

The chain uses TRBV5-4 and TRBJ1-5; D remains unclear. CDR1 is SGHNT and CDR2 is YYREEE in the germline V gene (reference sequence). This CDR3 is built from 13 residues. Trimming pared 4 bases from V and 2 bases from J, leaving 7 bases between. The CDR3 DNA reads as TGTGCCAGCAGCCGTGAAGGCAATCAGCCCCAGCATTTT. It specifies CASSREGNQPQHF. The full variable domain, rest sourced from reference TRBV5-4 and TRBJ1-5, is ETGVTQSPTHLIKTRGQQVTLRCSSQSGHNTVSWYQQALGQGPQFIFQYYREEENGRGNFPPRFSGLQFPNYSSELNVNALELDDSALYLCASSREGNQPQHFGDGTRLSIL.

Points on this clone: Different DNA sequences within this sample yield the same CDR3. This chain connects TRBV7-9 to TRBJ2-7, with TRBD1 matching 8 bases. Unmatched junction bases numbered 5, after V lost 5 bases and J lost 2 bases. The CDR3 sequence is 14 residues long. Germline CDR1 SEHNR, CDR2 FQNEAQ (reference sequence). Here the CDR3 reads CASSLGTGAYEQYF. The CDR3 DNA reads as TGTGCCAGCAGCCTGGGGACAGGAGCCTACGAGCAGTACTTC.

The chain combines TRBV10-2 with TRBJ1-2; TRBD1 agrees at 7 bases. Trimming removed 0 bases from V and 4 bases from J; junction bases left unmatched: 5. The germline V gene encodes CDR1 WSHSY and CDR2 SAAADI. The CDR3 is made up of 15 amino acids. CDR3 nucleotide sequence: TGCGCCAGCAGTGAGTCGACCAGGGGGACCTATGGCTACACCTTC. Translating it yields CASSESTRGTYGYTF.

Comments on this clone: Other DNA variants within this sample encode the same CDR3. The chain couples TRBV7-9 to TRBJ1-5; TRBD1 agrees at 10 bases. The CDR3 has 14 amino acids. Germline assignment: CDR1 SEHNR and CDR2 FQNEAQ (reference sequence). J lost 7 bases, V lost 4 bases, and 4 bases had no gene match. In DNA form, the CDR3 reads TGTGCCAGCAGCTCAGGACAGGGGGACCAGCCCCAGCATTTT. It is translated as CASSSGQGDQPQHF. Drawing the rest from reference TRBV7-9 and TRBJ1-5, the complete variable domain is DTGVSQNPRHKITKRGQNVTFRCDPISEHNRLYWYRQTLGQGPEFLTYFQNEAQLEKSRLLSDRFSAERPKGSFSTLEIQRTEQGDSAMYLCASSSGQGDQPQHFGDGTRLSIL.

This clone was recorded once. The gene calls are TRBV2 and TRBJ1-2; D is unclear. Germline V CDR1 and CDR2: SNHLY, FYNNEI. CDR3 length equals 11 residues. With 5 bases removed from V and 9 bases from J, the gap between germline ends came to 10 bases. CDR3 amino acids: CASSRLDRYTF. The DNA of the CDR3 is TGTGCCAGCAGTCGTCTCGATCGCTACACCTTC. The full variable domain, in which reference TRBV2 and TRBJ1-2 provide the parts outside the CDR3, is EPEVTQTPSHQVTQMGQEVILRCVPISNHLYFYWYRQILGQKVEFLVSFYNNEISEKSEIFDDQFSVERPDGSNFTLKIRSTKLEDSAMYFCASSRLDRYTFGSGTRLTVV.

CDR3 sequence reads: CASSLFGSSETQYF. The CDR3 nucleotides read TGTGCCAGCAGCCTCTTTGGGAGTTCAGAGACCCAGTACTTC. The chain recombines TRBV5-8 with TRBJ2-5, with D possibly matching TRBD2 (5 bases). Germline V gene lookup returns CDR1 SGHTS and CDR2 YDEGEE. This CDR3 is 14 amino acids long. The V end lost 4 bases, the J end lost 4 bases, and 14 bases lay between the germline ends.

A single count supports this clone. This chain uses TRBV7-8 with TRBJ2-5; D gene uncertain. Trimming removed 5 bases from V and 1 base from J, with 17 bases in between. The CDR3 runs to 16 residues. The germline V gene has CDR1 SGHVS and CDR2 FQNEAQ. CDR3 residues: CASSPYALRAQETQYF. The CDR3 bases are TGTGCCAGCAGCCCCTACGCTTTGCGCGCCCAAGAGACCCAGTACTTC.

The chain employs TRBV15 and TRBJ1-2, with TRBD1 as a possible D gene (6 bases). The CDR3 length is 17 residues. V lost 1 base, J lost 0 bases, and 15 bases lay in between. Per germline, CDR1 LNHNV and CDR2 YYDKDF (reference sequence). CDR3 in amino acids: CATSRGVGALSNYGYTF. CDR3 coding DNA: TGTGCCACCAGCAGAGGGGTGGGGGCCCTTTCTAACTATGGCTACACCTTC.